This T cell receptor beta chain is drawn from a study of T-cell reconstitution after alpha-beta-depleted transplantation in children (TCRdb year 2016). With regard to the full study: Using TCR repertoire profiling, the study followed T-cell immune reconstitution in a quantitative way in children after TCRalphabeta/CD19-depleted allogeneic hematopoietic cell transplantation.

The treatment or condition label here, explained by the study, means: allogeneic hematopoietic cell transplantation with graft depleted of TCRalphabeta T cells and CD19 B cells. Transplant recipients were children who received TCRalphabeta/CD19-depleted allogeneic hematopoietic cell grafts. To prepare the library, PCR was applied. Sequencing was carried out with an Illumina HiSeq 2500. Molecular barcoding was employed in the preparation of TCR libraries, with unique molecular identifiers being used to normalize TCRbeta repertoire quantification. TCRdb itself trimmed the public reads at Q25 with fastp, ran MiXCR and retained productive beta chains. A single entry per CDR3 protein holds the most common genes and DNA from its merged rows. The sample table records approximately 400,000 distinct CDR3 sequences; about a sixth of these occur just once. 25% to 35% of the sample belongs to the ten largest clones.

As for this clonotype: This clone's antigen is unknown. One base away there is no much larger clone; base qualities are not given.

Study-level results and caveats: Over subsequent months, a decline in hyperexpanded clone frequencies was noted, and after one year, T-cell counts and TCRbeta diversity were mostly ascribed to newly produced T cells. The apparently early alphabetaT-cell count recovery about two months after transplant was reportedly dependent on only several hundred rapidly expanded clones derived from non-depleted graft cells. The high TCRbeta diversity at day 60 in some patients was ascribed to recipient T cells and intrathymic progenitors that had survived conditioning.

Relative to germline, V is 4 bases shorter and J is 4 bases shorter, with 8 bases between their ends. Per the germline V gene, SQVTM is the CDR1 and ANQGSEA is the CDR2. The CDR3 measures 12 amino acids from cysteine to phenylalanine. Here the CDR3 DNA is all that survives: 36 bases in frame from base 1. Specimen: PBMCs, mostly from graft donor cells, collected 360 days after TCRalphabeta/CD19-depleted stem cell transplant. The source is a boy less than two years old who had a stem cell transplant for Wiskott-Aldrich syndrome, so the T cells may come from the graft donor. Here the chain combines TRBV29-1 and TRBJ1-3, with the D gene too uncertain to name. The DNA sequence reads TGCAGCGTTGCACCGTCGGGAAACACCATATATTTT. Translated, this is CSVAPSGNTIYF.